Sequencing of this T cell receptor (beta chain) was carried out in a study of blood T cell repertoires in COVID-19. Only in-frame clones appear in the TCRdb table, and some are missing; sequencing was by immunoSEQ multiplex PCR. Of about 260,000 clones in the sample, around 89% are singletons; the top ten hold over 3.5%. The origin of this receptor is a woman in her thirties or forties with acute or convalescent COVID-19. Sample: peripheral blood.

CDR3 coding DNA: TGTGCCACCAGCAGAGGGGGGGTTGGGGAGCGGCACCAAGAGACCCAGTACTTC. This encodes CATSRGGVGERHQETQYF. This chain uses TRBV15 with TRBJ2-5; D may be TRBD2 (6 bases). CDR3 length equals 18 residues. Trimming pared 1 base from V and 0 bases from J, leaving 18 bases between. Germline values: CDR1 LNHNV, CDR2 YYDKDF (reference sequence).